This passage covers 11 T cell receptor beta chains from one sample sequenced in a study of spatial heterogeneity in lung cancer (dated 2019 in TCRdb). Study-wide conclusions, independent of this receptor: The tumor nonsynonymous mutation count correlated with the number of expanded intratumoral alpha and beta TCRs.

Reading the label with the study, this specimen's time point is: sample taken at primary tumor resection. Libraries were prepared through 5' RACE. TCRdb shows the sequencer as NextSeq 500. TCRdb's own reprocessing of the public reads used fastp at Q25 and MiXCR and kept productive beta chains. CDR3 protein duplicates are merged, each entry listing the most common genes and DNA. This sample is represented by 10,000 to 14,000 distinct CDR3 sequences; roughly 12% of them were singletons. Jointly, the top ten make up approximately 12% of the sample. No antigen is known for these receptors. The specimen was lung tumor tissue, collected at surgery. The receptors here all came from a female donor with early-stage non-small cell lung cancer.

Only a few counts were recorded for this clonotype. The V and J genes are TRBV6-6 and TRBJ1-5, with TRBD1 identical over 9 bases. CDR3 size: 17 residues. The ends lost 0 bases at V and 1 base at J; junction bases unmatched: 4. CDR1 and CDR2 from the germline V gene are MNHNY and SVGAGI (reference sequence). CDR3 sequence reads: CASSYSWTGESNQPQHF. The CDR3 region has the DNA TGTGCCAGCAGTTACTCGTGGACAGGGGAGAGCAATCAGCCCCAGCATTTT.

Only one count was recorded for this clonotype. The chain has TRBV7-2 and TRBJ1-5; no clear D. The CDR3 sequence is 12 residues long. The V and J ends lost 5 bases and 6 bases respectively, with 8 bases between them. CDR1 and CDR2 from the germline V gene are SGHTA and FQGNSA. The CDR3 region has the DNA TGTGCCAGCAGCCAAATCGGTCAGCCCCAGCATTTT. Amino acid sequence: CASSQIGQPQHF.

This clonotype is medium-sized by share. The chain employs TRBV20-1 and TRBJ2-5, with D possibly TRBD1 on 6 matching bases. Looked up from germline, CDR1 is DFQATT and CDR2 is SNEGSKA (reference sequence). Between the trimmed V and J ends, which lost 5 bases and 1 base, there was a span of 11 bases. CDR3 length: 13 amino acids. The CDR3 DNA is TGCAGTGCTCGGACAGCGAGCCAAGAGACCCAGTACTTC. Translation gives CSARTASQETQYF.

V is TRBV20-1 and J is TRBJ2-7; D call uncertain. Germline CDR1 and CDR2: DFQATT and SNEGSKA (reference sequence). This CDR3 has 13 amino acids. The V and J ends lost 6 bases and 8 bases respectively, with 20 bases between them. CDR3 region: CSALFPDGIQQYF. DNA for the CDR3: TGCAGTGCCCTTTTCCCCGACGGCATCCAGCAGTACTTC.

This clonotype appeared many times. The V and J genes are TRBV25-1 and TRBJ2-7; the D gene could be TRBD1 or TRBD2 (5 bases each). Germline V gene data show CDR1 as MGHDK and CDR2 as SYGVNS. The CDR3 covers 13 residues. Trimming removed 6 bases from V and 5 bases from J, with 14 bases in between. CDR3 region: CASRPGTSNEQYF. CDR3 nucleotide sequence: TGTGCCAGCAGGCCTGGGACCTCAAACGAGCAGTACTTC.

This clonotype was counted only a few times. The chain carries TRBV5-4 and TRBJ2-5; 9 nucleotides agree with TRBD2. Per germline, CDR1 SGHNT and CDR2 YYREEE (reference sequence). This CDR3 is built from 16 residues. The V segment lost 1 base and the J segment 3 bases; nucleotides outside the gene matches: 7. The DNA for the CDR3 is TGTGCCAGCAGCTTGCCCATAGCGGGGGAGAAAGAGACCCAGTACTTC. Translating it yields CASSLPIAGEKETQYF.

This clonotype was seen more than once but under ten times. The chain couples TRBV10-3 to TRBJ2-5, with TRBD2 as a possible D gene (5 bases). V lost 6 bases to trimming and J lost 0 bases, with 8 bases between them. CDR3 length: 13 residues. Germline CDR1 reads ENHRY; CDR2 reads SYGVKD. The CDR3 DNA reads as TGTGCCATCAGGGAGGACTACCAAGAGACCCAGTACTTC. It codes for CAIREDYQETQYF.

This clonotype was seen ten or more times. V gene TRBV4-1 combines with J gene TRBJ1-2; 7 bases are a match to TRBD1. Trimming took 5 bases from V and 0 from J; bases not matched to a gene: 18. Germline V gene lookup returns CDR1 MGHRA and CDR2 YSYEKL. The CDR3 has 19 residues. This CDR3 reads CASSKGQAAERSANYGYTF. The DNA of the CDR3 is TGCGCCAGCAGCAAAGGACAGGCCGCCGAGCGGTCAGCTAACTATGGCTACACCTTC.

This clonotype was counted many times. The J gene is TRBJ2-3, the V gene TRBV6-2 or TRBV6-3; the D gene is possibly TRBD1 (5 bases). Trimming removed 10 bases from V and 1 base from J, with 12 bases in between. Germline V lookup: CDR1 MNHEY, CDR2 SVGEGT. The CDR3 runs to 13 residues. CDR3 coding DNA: TGTGCCACCAGAACGACAGGCACAGATACGCAGTATTTT. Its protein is CATRTTGTDTQYF.

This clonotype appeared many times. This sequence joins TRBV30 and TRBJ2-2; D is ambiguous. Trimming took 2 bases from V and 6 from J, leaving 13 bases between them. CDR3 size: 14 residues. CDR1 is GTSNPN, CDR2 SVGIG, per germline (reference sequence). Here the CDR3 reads CAWSPWAGPGELFF. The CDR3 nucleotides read TGTGCCTGGAGTCCCTGGGCCGGTCCCGGGGAGCTGTTTTTT.

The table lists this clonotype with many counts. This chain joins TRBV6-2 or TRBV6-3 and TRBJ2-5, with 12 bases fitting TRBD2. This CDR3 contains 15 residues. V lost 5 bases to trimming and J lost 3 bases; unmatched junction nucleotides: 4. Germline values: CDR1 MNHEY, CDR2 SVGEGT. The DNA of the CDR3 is TGTGCCAGCAGTCCACTAGCGGGAGGTAAAGAGACCCAGTACTTC. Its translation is CASSPLAGGKETQYF.